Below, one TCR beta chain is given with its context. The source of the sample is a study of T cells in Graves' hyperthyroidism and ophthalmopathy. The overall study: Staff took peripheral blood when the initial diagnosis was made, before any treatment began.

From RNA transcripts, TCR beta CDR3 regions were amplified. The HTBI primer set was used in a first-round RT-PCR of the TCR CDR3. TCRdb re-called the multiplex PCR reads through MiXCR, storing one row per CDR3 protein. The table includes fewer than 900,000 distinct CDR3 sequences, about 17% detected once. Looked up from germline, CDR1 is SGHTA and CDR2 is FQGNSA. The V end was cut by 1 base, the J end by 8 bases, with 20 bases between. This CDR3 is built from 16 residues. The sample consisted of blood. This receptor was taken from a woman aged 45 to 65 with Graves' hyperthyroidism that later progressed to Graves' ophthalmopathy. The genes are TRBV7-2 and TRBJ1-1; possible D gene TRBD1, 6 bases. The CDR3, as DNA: TGTGCCAGCAGCTTAGGTTTCGGGGGGCGCGGTCCCGAAGCTTTCTTT. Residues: CASSLGFGGRGPEAFF. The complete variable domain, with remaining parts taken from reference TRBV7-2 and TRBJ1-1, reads GAGVSQSPSNKVTEKGKDVELRCDPISGHTALYWYRQSLGQGLEFLIYFQGNSAPDKSGLPSDRFSAERTGGSVSTLTIQRTQQEDSAVYLCASSLGFGGRGPEAFFGQGTRLTVV.